Listed below are T cell receptor beta chains from one sample, sequenced in a study of CD8 T cells in ankylosing spondylitis. In TCRdb, the 5' RACE reads were re-called with MiXCR into one record per CDR3 protein. The sample records approximately 350,000 distinct CDR3 sequences, more than 20% being singletons. The sequenced sample was blood, either unsorted or a sorted T cell fraction (not recorded which). The receptors come from a male donor with ankylosing spondylitis or in good health (not recorded which). Each CDR3 is given with its conserved first and last residue. Not every row has a clone size; where given, it reads once, few, many or a size class.

>.|TRBV12-3/TRBV12-4|13|TRBJ1-1
CASIAGGGTSAFF
>.|TRBV15|13|TRBJ2-7
CATSEPNVYEQYF
>.|TRBV12-3/TRBV12-4|16|TRBJ2-5
CASSLSLAGAWETQYF
>.|TRBV5-6|14|TRBJ2-5
CASSLGGVQETQYF
>.|TRBV6-1|15|TRBJ1-2
CASITSADSVYGYTF
>few|TRBV28|11|TRBJ2-1
CASSSGTEQFF
>few|TRBV10-3|14|TRBJ1-5
CAIRGVGINQPQHF
>.|TRBV27|13|TRBJ2-7
CASGVRSSYEQYF
>.|TRBV13|14|TRBJ2-7
CASSSGQGALEQYF
>.|TRBV7-9|13|TRBJ2-7
CASSSGHIYEQYF
>.|TRBV2|17|TRBJ2-5
CASSEGRASGLQETQYF
>.|TRBV28|14|TRBJ2-3
CASSFVAGTDTQYF
>.|TRBV15|13|TRBJ2-2
CATRTIRGGELFF
>few|TRBV10-1|16|TRBJ2-2
CASSEDGTGAPGELFF
>few|TRBV12-3/TRBV12-4|14|TRBJ2-3
CASNRRGAVDTQYF
>.|TRBV7-6|15|TRBJ2-5
CASSSGSGPQETQYF
>.|TRBV27|16|TRBJ2-1
CASSVSGGPTYNEQFF
>few|TRBV11-2|14|TRBJ2-7
CASSLDRRFYEQYF
>.|TRBV5-8|16|TRBJ2-3
CHCCLPVTPSTDTQYF
>.|TRBV7-9|13|TRBJ2-7
CASSPGGPLEQYF
>few|TRBV4-1|15|TRBJ2-3
CASRRTGQGTDTQYF
>many|TRBV5-6|11|TRBJ2-1
CASSFSTEQFF
>few|TRBV24-1|14|TRBJ2-1
CATSSGGVYNEQFF
>.|TRBV7-6|17|TRBJ2-7
CASSSERLAGTSYEQYF
>.|TRBV5-1|12|TRBJ2-3
CASSQSTDTQYF
>many|TRBV7-2|13|TRBJ2-1
CASSLVGMGEQFF
>few|TRBV12-3/TRBV12-4|15|TRBJ2-7
CASSSRGDRSYEQYF
>.|TRBV12-3/TRBV12-4|13|TRBJ2-3
CASSVRETDTQYF
>.|TRBV7-8|15|TRBJ2-5
CASSLRRGSQETQYF
>.|TRBV2|15|TRBJ2-7
CASIPLLAETYEQYF
>.|TRBV20-1|16|TRBJ2-6
CSARVGGRSGANVLTF
>few|TRBV12-3/TRBV12-4|15|TRBJ2-1
CASSSGGGAENEQFF
>.|TRBV12-3/TRBV12-4|15|TRBJ2-3
CASSSERPGTDTQYF
>few|TRBV7-2|18|TRBJ2-2
CASSLAVATSGVAGELFF
>.|TRBV5-4|16|TRBJ2-7
CASSRLAGGPVYEQYF
>few|TRBV12-3/TRBV12-4|13|TRBJ2-3
CASSFAAPDTQYF